The entry below describes one T cell receptor (beta chain). The data originate from a study of blood T cell repertoires in COVID-19. Whole-study context: Sample material is recorded as cDNA or gDNA derived from T cells, B-cell-depleted T cells, or PBMCs.

In the original workflow: Amplification with reference gene primers provided the estimates of nucleated cell counts. Assay: immunoSEQ multiplex PCR; the TCRdb copy retains only in-frame clones and omits some. V, J and clone size derive from that table, while D and trimming were established from the DNA sequence. Of 130,000 or so clones in the sample, roughly 85% were seen once. Sequenced sample: peripheral blood. The origin of this receptor is a human donor in a cohort sampled during active COVID-19.

CDR3 region: CASSLEPELNTEAFF. As DNA, the CDR3 is TGTGCCAGCAGTTTAGAGCCCGAATTGAACACTGAAGCTTTCTTT. The rearrangement links TRBV28 to TRBJ1-1; D ambiguous. Germline assignment: CDR1 MDHEN and CDR2 SYDVKM. The CDR3 extends over 15 amino acids. V was pared by 2 bases and J by 0 bases, with 10 bases between.